A selection of T cell receptor beta chains follows, all from one sample in a study of T-cell reconstitution after alpha-beta-depleted transplantation in children. TCRdb re-called the PCR reads through MiXCR, storing one row per CDR3 protein. The sample yields 400,000 to 500,000 distinct CDR3 sequences, 11% seen once. This specimen was PBMCs from the stem cell graft donor, taken from the stem cell graft. Receptors were obtained from a human donor who donated a stem cell graft to a child with acute myeloid leukemia. Each CDR3 is given with its conserved first and last residue. The D gene is left open where the match is weak. Clone size, where shown, is once, few, many, or a class for clones that have expanded.

CASRLGLQETQYF | TGTGCCAGCAGGCTGGGGCTGCAAGAGACCCAGTACTTC | TRBV5-4 | NA | few | TRBJ2-5
CASSLGGVGYSYEQYF | TGTGCCAGCAGCTTAGGAGGGGTCGGTTACTCCTACGAGCAGTACTTC | TRBV7-2 | NA | NA | TRBJ2-7
CASSLTPGGPQHEQFF | TGTGCCAGCAGCTTAACTCCGGGAGGGCCTCAGCATGAGCAGTTCTTC | TRBV7-2 | TRBD2 | few | TRBJ2-1
CASSPFTNNEQFF | TGTGCCAGCAGTCCCTTTACTAACAATGAGCAGTTCTTC | TRBV12-3/TRBV12-4 | NA | NA | TRBJ2-1
CASSSGQPWLGSPLHF | TGCGCCAGCAGCTCGGGACAGCCTTGGTTGGGTTCACCCCTCCACTTT | TRBV5-1 | TRBD1 | many | TRBJ1-6
CASSARTGGSGEQYF | TGTGCCAGCAGCGCCCGGACAGGGGGTTCGGGCGAGCAGTACTTC | TRBV12-3/TRBV12-4 | TRBD1 | many | TRBJ2-7
CASSQGADQPQHF | TGTGCCAGCAGCCAAGGGGCGGATCAGCCCCAGCATTTT | TRBV12-3/TRBV12-4 | NA | many | TRBJ1-5
CASSSVGQGAKAGELFF | TGTGCCAGCAGCTCCGTGGGACAGGGGGCAAAAGCCGGGGAGCTGTTTTTT | TRBV7-9 | TRBD1 | NA | TRBJ2-2
CASSLSGQGGTGELFF | TGTGCCAGCAGCTTAAGTGGCCAGGGGGGTACCGGGGAGCTGTTTTTT | TRBV7-3 | NA | few | TRBJ2-2
CASSQDPASYNEQFF | TGTGCCAGCAGCCAAGATCCAGCCTCCTACAATGAGCAGTTCTTC | TRBV3-1 | NA | NA | TRBJ2-1
CASSFRRGGGQETQYF | TGTGCCAGCAGTTTTAGGCGGGGGGGCGGCCAAGAGACCCAGTACTTC | TRBV27 | TRBD2 | few | TRBJ2-5
CASSDTPWGTDTQYF | TGTGCCAGCAGTGATACACCGTGGGGCACAGATACGCAGTATTTT | TRBV6-1 | NA | few | TRBJ2-3
CASSSRQGSETQYF | TGTGCCAGCAGCTCTAGACAGGGATCGGAGACCCAGTACTTC | TRBV5-6 | TRBD1 | many | TRBJ2-5
CASSYSGWSSYNEQFF | TGTGCCAGCAGTTACTCTGGCTGGAGCTCCTACAATGAGCAGTTCTTC | TRBV6-2/TRBV6-3 | NA | few | TRBJ2-1
CASRNKGAPWYGYTF | TGTGCCAGCAGAAACAAGGGGGCGCCGTGGTATGGCTACACCTTC | TRBV27 | TRBD1 | few | TRBJ1-2
CASSLAGTSLKTQYF | TGTGCCAGCAGTTTGGCCGGGACTAGCTTGAAGACCCAGTACTTC | TRBV12-3/TRBV12-4 | TRBD2 | few | TRBJ2-5
CASSTYYEQYF | TGTGCCAGCAGTACCTACTACGAGCAGTACTTC | TRBV7-9 | NA | many | TRBJ2-7
CASSELLAQETQYF | TGTGCCAGCAGTGAATTACTAGCGCAAGAGACCCAGTACTTC | TRBV2 | TRBD2 | NA | TRBJ2-5
CSALAGGPHNEQFF | TGCAGTGCCTTAGCGGGAGGGCCCCACAATGAGCAGTTCTTC | TRBV20-1 | TRBD2 | few | TRBJ2-1
CASSSGGASVTDTQYF | TGTGCCAGCAGCTCCGGGGGGGCTAGCGTCACAGATACGCAGTATTTT | TRBV6-1 | TRBD2 | NA | TRBJ2-3
CSVRDRFWSRSTDTQYF | TGCAGCGTTCGAGACAGGTTCTGGTCTCGAAGCACAGATACGCAGTATTTT | TRBV29-1 | NA | NA | TRBJ2-3
CSVGGSGFF | TGCAGCGTTGGCGGCTCGGGGTTCTTC | TRBV29-1 | NA | many | TRBJ2-1
CASSYGTASSYNSPLHF | TGTGCCAGCAGTTACGGGACCGCTAGCTCCTATAATTCACCCCTCCACTTT | TRBV27 | NA | NA | TRBJ1-6
CASSEASGRIHQPQHF | TGTGCCAGCAGTGAAGCTTCGGGACGGATCCATCAGCCCCAGCATTTT | TRBV6-1 | NA | NA | TRBJ1-5
CASSPFAEADTQYF | TGCGCCAGCAGCCCATTCGCGGAGGCAGATACGCAGTATTTT | TRBV5-1 | NA | few | TRBJ2-3
CAISQLPGQLNTEAFF | TGTGCCATCAGTCAGCTCCCGGGACAGTTGAACACTGAAGCTTTCTTT | TRBV10-3 | TRBD1 | many | TRBJ1-1
CASSPERPGLADTEAFF | TGCGCCAGCAGCCCAGAAAGACCGGGACTGGCGGACACTGAAGCTTTCTTT | TRBV5-1 | NA | few | TRBJ1-1
CSVGVAGGTDTQYF | TGCAGCGTTGGGGTAGCGGGGGGCACAGATACGCAGTATTTT | TRBV29-1 | TRBD2 | few | TRBJ2-3
CASSEHVNTEAFF | TGTGCCAGCAGCGAACACGTGAACACTGAAGCTTTCTTT | TRBV9 | NA | few | TRBJ1-1
CASSSGQETQYF | TGTGCCAGCAGCAGCGGGCAGGAGACCCAGTACTTC | TRBV5-1 | NA | many | TRBJ2-5
CASSLKNEPTSNEKLFF | TGTGCCAGCAGCTTAAAGAACGAACCAACCAGTAATGAAAAACTGTTTTTT | TRBV13 | NA | few | TRBJ1-4
CASSSGQNNEQFF | TGCGCCAGCAGTTCGGGACAGAACAATGAGCAGTTCTTC | TRBV10-1 | TRBD1 | many | TRBJ2-1
CAISVGATKGEQFF | TGTGCCATCAGTGTGGGTGCGACTAAAGGTGAGCAGTTCTTC | TRBV10-3 | NA | many | TRBJ2-1
CSASHSRGGPQHF | TGCAGTGCCAGCCATTCCAGGGGTGGGCCCCAGCATTTT | TRBV20-1 | NA | few | TRBJ1-5
CASSRGIGYEQYF | TGTGCCAGCAGCAGGGGTATTGGCTACGAGCAGTACTTC | TRBV9 | NA | NA | TRBJ2-7
CASEFANTGELFF | TGTGCCAGTGAGTTCGCGAACACCGGGGAGCTGTTTTTT | TRBV2 | NA | many | TRBJ2-2
CASSQEDRVGTEAFF | TGTGCCAGCAGCCAAGAAGACAGGGTGGGCACTGAAGCTTTCTTT | TRBV4-2 | TRBD1 | few | TRBJ1-1
CASSEWASGRPSNTQYF | TGTGCCAGCAGTGAATGGGCTAGCGGGAGGCCCTCCAATACGCAGTATTTT | TRBV25-1 | TRBD2 | NA | TRBJ2-3
CASSLYGQGYTEAFF | TGTGCCAGCAGCTTATACGGACAGGGATACACTGAAGCTTTCTTT | TRBV7-2 | TRBD1 | NA | TRBJ1-1
CASSGQGNNEKLFF | TGCGCCAGCTCCGGACAGGGGAACAATGAAAAACTGTTTTTT | TRBV5-1 | TRBD1 | many | TRBJ1-4
CASSRDGTPVQPQHF | TGCGCCAGCAGCAGGGACGGGACCCCCGTTCAGCCCCAGCATTTT | TRBV5-1 | NA | NA | TRBJ1-5
CASSLMALATDTQYF | TGTGCCAGCAGTTTAATGGCACTAGCCACAGATACGCAGTATTTT | TRBV27 | NA | many | TRBJ2-3
CASSFGARETQYF | TGTGCCAGCAGCTTCGGCGCTAGAGAGACCCAGTACTTC | TRBV7-2 | NA | NA | TRBJ2-5
CAITALAGGNTGELFF | TGTGCCATCACGGCCCTAGCGGGAGGAAACACCGGGGAGCTGTTTTTT | TRBV10-3 | TRBD2 | NA | TRBJ2-2
CSALRGGETQYF | TGCAGTGCTCTCAGGGGAGGAGAGACCCAGTACTTC | TRBV20-1 | NA | few | TRBJ2-5
CSVFATSPFTHTDTQYF | TGCAGCGTTTTCGCGACAAGCCCCTTCACGCACACAGATACGCAGTATTTT | TRBV29-1 | NA | NA | TRBJ2-3
CASSPAPQSSYNEQFF | TGTGCCAGCAGTCCCGCACCTCAAAGCTCCTACAATGAGCAGTTCTTC | TRBV12-3/TRBV12-4 | NA | NA | TRBJ2-1
CASSLIPGSRNEQFF | TGTGCCAGCAGCTTAATCCCCGGGAGCCGCAATGAGCAGTTCTTC | TRBV7-9 | NA | NA | TRBJ2-1
CASSSAGGNYGYTF | TGTGCCAGCAGTTCTGCAGGGGGAAACTATGGCTACACCTTC | TRBV27 | TRBD1 | many | TRBJ1-2
CSAPSQQGNTIYF | TGCAGTGCTCCTTCGCAACAGGGAAACACCATATATTTT | TRBV20-1 | NA | many | TRBJ1-3
CASSQRGTGSQPQHF | TGTGCCAGCAGCCAACGAGGGACAGGGAGTCAGCCCCAGCATTTT | TRBV7-2 | TRBD1 | many | TRBJ1-5
CASSSFRDRLTNYGYTF | TGTGCCAGCAGTAGTTTCCGGGACAGGCTAACTAACTATGGCTACACCTTC | TRBV7-9 | TRBD1 | many | TRBJ1-2
CSCSESTDTQYF | TGCAGTTGCTCAGAAAGCACAGATACGCAGTATTTT | TRBV20-1 | NA | few | TRBJ2-3
CSARDLGSTEAFF | TGCAGTGCTAGAGATCTGGGGTCCACTGAAGCTTTCTTT | TRBV20-1 | NA | few | TRBJ1-1
CASSPWDRDKNIQYF | TGTGCCAGCAGTCCGTGGGACAGAGACAAAAACATTCAGTACTTC | TRBV27 | TRBD1 | NA | TRBJ2-4